This T cell receptor (beta chain) was identified during a study of T-cell reconstitution after alpha-beta-depleted transplantation in children. Study findings and constraints: The authors attributed T-cell counts and diversity one year after transplant mostly to newly produced T cells. About two months after transplant, alpha-beta T cells reportedly came from several hundred expanded graft clones.

This clonotype has only a few counts. No antigen is known for it. Unique molecular identifiers were incorporated when the TCRbeta library was constructed. MiXCR, applied by TCRdb to the PCR reads, yields one record per CDR3 protein. The profile covers hundreds of thousands of distinct CDR3 sequences, with 23% appearing a single time and roughly 14% taken by the ten largest. This sequence originates from a boy younger than two who had a stem cell transplant for acute myeloid leukemia, so the T cells may come from the graft donor. Sequencing used PBMCs, mostly from graft donor cells, obtained 360 days after TCRalphabeta/CD19-depleted stem cell transplant.

CDR3 nucleotides: TGTGCCAGCAGCTTGACCCCTCCGACGATTAGCTCCTACGAGCAGTACTTC. This gives the protein CASSLTPPTISSYEQYF. This chain joins TRBV5-4 and TRBJ2-7; D gene uncertain. The germline V and J ends were trimmed by 1 base and 0 bases, with 17 bases remaining between them. The CDR3 covers 17 residues. CDR1 is SGHNT and CDR2 is YYREEE in the germline V gene (reference sequence).